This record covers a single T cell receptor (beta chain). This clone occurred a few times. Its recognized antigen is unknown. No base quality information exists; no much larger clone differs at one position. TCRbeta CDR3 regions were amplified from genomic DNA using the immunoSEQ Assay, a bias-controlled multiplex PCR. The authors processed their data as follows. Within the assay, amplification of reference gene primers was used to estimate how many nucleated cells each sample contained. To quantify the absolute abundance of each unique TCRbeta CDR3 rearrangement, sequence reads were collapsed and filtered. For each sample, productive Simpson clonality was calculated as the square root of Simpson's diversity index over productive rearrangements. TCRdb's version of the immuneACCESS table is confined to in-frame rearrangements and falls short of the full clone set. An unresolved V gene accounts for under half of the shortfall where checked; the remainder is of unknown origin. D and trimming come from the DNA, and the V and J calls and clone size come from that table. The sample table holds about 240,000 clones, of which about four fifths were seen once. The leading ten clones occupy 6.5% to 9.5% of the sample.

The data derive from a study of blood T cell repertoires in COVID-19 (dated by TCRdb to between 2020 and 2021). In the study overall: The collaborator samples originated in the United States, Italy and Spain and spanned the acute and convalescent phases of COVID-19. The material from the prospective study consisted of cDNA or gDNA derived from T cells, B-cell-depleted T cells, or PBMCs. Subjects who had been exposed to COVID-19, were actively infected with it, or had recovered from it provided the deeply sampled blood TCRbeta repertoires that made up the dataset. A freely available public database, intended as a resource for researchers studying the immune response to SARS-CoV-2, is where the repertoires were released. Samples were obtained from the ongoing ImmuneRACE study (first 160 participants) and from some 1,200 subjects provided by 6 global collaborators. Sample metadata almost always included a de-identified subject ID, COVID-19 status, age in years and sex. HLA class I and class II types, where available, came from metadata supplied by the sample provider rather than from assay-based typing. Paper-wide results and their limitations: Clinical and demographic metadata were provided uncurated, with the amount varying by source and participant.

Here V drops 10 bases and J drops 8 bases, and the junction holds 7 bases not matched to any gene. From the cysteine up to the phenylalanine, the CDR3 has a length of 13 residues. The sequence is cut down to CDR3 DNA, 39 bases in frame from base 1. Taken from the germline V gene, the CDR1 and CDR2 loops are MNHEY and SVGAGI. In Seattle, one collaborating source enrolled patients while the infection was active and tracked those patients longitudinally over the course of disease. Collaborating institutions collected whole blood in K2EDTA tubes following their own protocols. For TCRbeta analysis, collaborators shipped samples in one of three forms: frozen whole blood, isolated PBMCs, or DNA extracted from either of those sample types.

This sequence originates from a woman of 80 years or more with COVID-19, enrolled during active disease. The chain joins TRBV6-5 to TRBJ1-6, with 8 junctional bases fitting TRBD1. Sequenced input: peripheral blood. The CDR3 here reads CATRGQGHSPLHF. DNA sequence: TGTGCCACCCGAGGACAGGGACATTCACCCCTCCACTTT.